This T cell receptor (beta chain) was identified during a study of T cell repertoires in cytomegalovirus infection. Whole-study context: Public TCR beta signatures indicated both CMV infection and matching HLA type.

TCRdb re-derived calls from the reads in MiXCR, one entry per CDR3 protein. The sample includes hundreds of thousands of distinct CDR3 sequences, around 9.1% of them seen just once. This CDR3 region has 14 residues. Germline V CDR1 and CDR2: MDHEN, SYDVKM. Trimming removed 8 bases from V and 5 bases from J, with 18 bases in between. This clonotype showed up just a few times. The specimen was PBMCs. This sequence originates from a human donor in good health (CMV status not recorded). Some clones in this sample may be carry-over from other donors' samples. The chain has TRBV28 and TRBJ1-2; D gene unclear. CDR3 amino acids: CASSALAAGYGYTF. In nucleotides, the CDR3 is TGTGCCAGCTCCGCCTTGGCGGCGGGGTATGGCTACACCTTC.